The T cell receptor beta chain described here comes from a study of T cell responses to AZD1222 COVID-19 vaccine (dated by TCRdb to the early 2020s). For the wider study: TCR sequencing covered approximately 230 trial participants: 200 to 210 given two doses of AZD1222 and 26 given two doses of MenACWY control vaccine. Trial participants were enrolled by age into 18-55, 56-69 and 70-plus year subgroups, with roughly 160, 29 and 62 TCR-sequenced participants respectively. What the study reported, not specific to this receptor: The vaccine-associated CD4 TCRs covered the entire spike protein, and the dominant responses fell in regions 160-218 and 743-854. Because no day 14 peak-response samples were available, the repertoires could be characterized only after the peak T cell response. The 56-69-year group was small, and its depth increase did not reach significance, likely because of low power. Conclusions about previously exposed vaccinees are limited because only 5 or 6 AZD1222 recipients were SARS-CoV-2 seropositive at baseline. After two AZD1222 doses, both the breadth and the depth of spike-specific TCRs were significantly higher than at day 0 and than in MenACWY recipients. Participants were mostly white British, with more females than males. The authors suggested clonal diversity may have been underestimated. Epitopes outside the regions mutated in the B.1.351 and B.1.1.7 variants were reportedly recognized by nearly half of the unique spike-specific TCRs.

Germline trimming: 4 bases from V, 4 bases from J; junction bases outside gene matches: 5. From the cysteine through the phenylalanine, the CDR3 covers 14 amino acids. The read is trimmed to its CDR3 DNA, 42 bases read in frame from base 1. CDR1 and CDR2 were assigned from the germline V gene as SGHTA and FQGNSA. The CDR3 regions of human TCRbeta chains were analyzed by immunosequencing. In the source study's methods: Repertoire TCRs were matched against a reference library of SARS-CoV-2-specific TCRs generated with the MIRA antigen-specificity platform. Breadth was defined as the fraction of unique TCRs that were SARS-CoV-2-associated. Depth was defined as the fraction of total T cells that were SARS-CoV-2-associated. Using the MIRA data, every spike-specific TCR was mapped to the spike region that the TCR reacted to and assigned to either a CD4 or a CD8 class. Log10-transformed breadth and depth values were compared by one-way ANOVA with Sidak's multiple comparisons tests. The table comes from immuneACCESS by way of TCRdb, which keeps in-frame sequences with V and J called. Part of the clones is missing from these tables; in studies checked, under half for an unresolved V gene and the rest for unknown reasons. The DNA was the basis for D and trimming; V, J and clone size are from that table. The sample has tens of thousands of clones on record, approximately 90% of them singletons. The ten top clones hold 20% to 25% of the sample.

On this clone itself: Its antigen is not yet known. Base qualities are not at hand, and no much larger clone is one base apart.

This specimen's time point label, interpreted: about 28 days (+/-7) after the second vaccine dose. AZD1222 recipients whose second dose came at about 4 weeks and those whose second dose came at about 12 weeks were combined into one group, since spike-specific TCR depth and breadth did not differ between the two schedules. The vaccinee samples were drawn from two UK trials, COV001 and COV002, one of which was a single-blind randomized controlled phase 2/3 trial testing AZD1222 (ChAdOx1 nCoV-19) in healthy adults. For TCRbeta chain sequencing, PBMC samples from trial participants were taken at day 0 and at day 28 after the second dose.

The sequence derives from an adult who received the AZD1222 COVID-19 vaccine. The chain was built from TRBV7-2 and TRBJ1-2; the junction holds 8 bases that match TRBD1. Sequenced here: peripheral blood, sampled 28 days after the second AZD1222 dose. The CDR3: CASSWDRSLYGYTF. Read as DNA, the sequence is TGTGCCAGCAGCTGGGACAGGAGTCTCTATGGCTACACCTTC.